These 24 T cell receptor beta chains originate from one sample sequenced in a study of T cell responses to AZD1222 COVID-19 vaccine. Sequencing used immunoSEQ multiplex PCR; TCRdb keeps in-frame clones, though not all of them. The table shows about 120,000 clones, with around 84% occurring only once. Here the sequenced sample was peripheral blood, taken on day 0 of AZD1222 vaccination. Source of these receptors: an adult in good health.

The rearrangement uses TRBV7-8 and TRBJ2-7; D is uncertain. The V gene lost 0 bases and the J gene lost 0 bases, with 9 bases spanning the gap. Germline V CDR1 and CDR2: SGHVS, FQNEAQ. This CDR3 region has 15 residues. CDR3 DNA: TGTGCCAGCAGCTTAGCGCTAATCCCCTCCTACGAGCAGTACTTC. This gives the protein CASSLALIPSYEQYF.

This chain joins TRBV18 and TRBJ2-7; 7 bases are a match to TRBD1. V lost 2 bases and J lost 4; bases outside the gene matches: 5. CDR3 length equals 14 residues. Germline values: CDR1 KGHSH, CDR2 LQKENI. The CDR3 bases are TGTGCCAGCTCACCAGGGACAGACCGATACGAGCAGTACTTC. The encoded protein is CASSPGTDRYEQYF.

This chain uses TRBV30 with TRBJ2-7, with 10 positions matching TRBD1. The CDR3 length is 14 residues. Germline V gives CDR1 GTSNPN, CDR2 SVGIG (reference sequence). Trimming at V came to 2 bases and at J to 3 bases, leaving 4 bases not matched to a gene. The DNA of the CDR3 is TGTGCCTGGAGTTGGGACAGGGGAGTCTACGAGCAGTACTTC. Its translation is CAWSWDRGVYEQYF.

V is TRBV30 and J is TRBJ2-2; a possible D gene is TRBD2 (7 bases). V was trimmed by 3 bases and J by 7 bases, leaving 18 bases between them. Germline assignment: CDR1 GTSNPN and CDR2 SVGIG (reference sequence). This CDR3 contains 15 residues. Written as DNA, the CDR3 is TGTGCCTGGAGGAGGAGGGGGGGCCAGTTCGGGGAGCTGTTTTTT. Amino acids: CAWRRRGGQFGELFF.

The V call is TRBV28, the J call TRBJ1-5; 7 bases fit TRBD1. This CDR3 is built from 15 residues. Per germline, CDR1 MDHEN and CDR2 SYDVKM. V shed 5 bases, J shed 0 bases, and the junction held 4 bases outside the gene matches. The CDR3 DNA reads TGTGCCAGCAGTATACAGGGGATTAGCAATCAGCCCCAGCATTTT. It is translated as CASSIQGISNQPQHF.

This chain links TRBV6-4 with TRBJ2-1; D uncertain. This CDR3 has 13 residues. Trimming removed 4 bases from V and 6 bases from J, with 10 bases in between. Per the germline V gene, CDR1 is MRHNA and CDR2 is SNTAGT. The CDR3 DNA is TGTGCCAGCAGTGGTCGACCAGGCAATGAGCAGTTCTTC. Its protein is CASSGRPGNEQFF.

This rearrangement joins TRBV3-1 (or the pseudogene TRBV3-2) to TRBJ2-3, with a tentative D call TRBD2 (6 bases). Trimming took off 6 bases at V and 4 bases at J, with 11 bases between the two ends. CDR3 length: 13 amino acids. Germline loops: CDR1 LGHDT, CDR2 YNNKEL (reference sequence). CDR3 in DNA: TGTGCCAGCAGTCGGGGGAGCCCAGATACGCAGTATTTT. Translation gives CASSRGSPDTQYF.

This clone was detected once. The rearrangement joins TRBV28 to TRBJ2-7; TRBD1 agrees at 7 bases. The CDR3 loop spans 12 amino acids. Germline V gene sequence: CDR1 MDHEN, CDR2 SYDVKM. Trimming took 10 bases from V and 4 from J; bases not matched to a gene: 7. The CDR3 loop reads CATRTGLYEQYF. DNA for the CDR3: TGTGCCACCCGGACAGGCTTATACGAGCAGTACTTC.

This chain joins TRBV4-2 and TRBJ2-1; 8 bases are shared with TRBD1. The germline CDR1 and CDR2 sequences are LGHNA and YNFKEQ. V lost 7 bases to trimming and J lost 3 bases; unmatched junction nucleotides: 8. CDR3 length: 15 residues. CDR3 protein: CASKTGTGSYNEQFF. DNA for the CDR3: TGTGCCAGCAAAACCGGGACAGGAAGCTACAATGAGCAGTTCTTC.

As DNA, the CDR3 is TGTGCCAGCGGTCCGTCCGGGGGCACCGGGGAGCTGTTTTTT. This codes for CASGPSGGTGELFF. The chain combines TRBV6-4 with TRBJ2-2; D is possibly TRBD2 (6 bases). V dropped 8 bases and J dropped 4 bases, with 14 bases sitting between them. The CDR3 runs 14 residues. Germline assignment: CDR1 MRHNA and CDR2 SNTAGT.

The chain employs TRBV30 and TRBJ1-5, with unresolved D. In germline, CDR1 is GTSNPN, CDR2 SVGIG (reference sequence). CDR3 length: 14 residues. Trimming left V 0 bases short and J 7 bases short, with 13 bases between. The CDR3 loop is CAWSVHGEGQPQHF. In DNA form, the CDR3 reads TGTGCCTGGAGTGTACACGGGGAAGGACAGCCCCAGCATTTT. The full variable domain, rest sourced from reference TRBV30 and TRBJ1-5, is SQTIHQWPATLVQPVGSPLSLECTVEGTSNPNLYWYRQAAGRGLQLLFYSVGIGQISSEVPQNLSASRPQDRQFILSSKKLLLSDSGFYLCAWSVHGEGQPQHFGDGTRLSIL.

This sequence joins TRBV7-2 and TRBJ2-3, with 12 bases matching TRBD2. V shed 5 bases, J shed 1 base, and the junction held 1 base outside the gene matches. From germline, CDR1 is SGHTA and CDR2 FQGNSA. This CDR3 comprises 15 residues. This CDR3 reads CASSPSGRGTDTQYF. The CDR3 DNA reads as TGTGCCAGCAGCCCTAGCGGGAGGGGCACAGATACGCAGTATTTT.

The CDR3 DNA follows: TGTGCCAGCAGCCCCCTCGGCCTGGACTATGGCTACACCTTC. Encoded protein: CASSPLGLDYGYTF. This sequence joins TRBV2 and TRBJ1-2; D remains unclear. The CDR3 spans 14 residues. Germline loops: CDR1 SNHLY, CDR2 FYNNEI. Trimming stripped 6 bases from V and 3 bases from J, with 14 bases between.

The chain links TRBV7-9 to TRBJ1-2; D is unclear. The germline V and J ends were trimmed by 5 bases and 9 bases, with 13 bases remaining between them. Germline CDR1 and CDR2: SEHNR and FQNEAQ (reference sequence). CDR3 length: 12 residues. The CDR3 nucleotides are TGTGCCAGCAGCGTGGACCAACGTAGCTACACCTTC. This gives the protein CASSVDQRSYTF.

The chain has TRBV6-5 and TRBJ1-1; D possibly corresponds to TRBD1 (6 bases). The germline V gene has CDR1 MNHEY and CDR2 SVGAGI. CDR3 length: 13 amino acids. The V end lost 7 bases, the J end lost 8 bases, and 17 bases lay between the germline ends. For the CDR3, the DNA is TGTGCCAGCATTCTGCCCGGGGGCAACGAAGCTTTCTTT. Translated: CASILPGGNEAFF.

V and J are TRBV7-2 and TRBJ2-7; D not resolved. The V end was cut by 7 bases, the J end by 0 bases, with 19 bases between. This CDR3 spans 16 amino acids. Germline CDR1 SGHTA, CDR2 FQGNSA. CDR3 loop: CASILRIGGPSYEQYF. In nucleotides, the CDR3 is TGTGCCAGCATCCTGCGGATTGGCGGACCCTCCTACGAGCAGTACTTC. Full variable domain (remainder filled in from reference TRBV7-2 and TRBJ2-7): GAGVSQSPSNKVTEKGKDVELRCDPISGHTALYWYRQSLGQGLEFLIYFQGNSAPDKSGLPSDRFSAERTGGSVSTLTIQRTQQEDSAVYLCASILRIGGPSYEQYFGPGTRLTVT.

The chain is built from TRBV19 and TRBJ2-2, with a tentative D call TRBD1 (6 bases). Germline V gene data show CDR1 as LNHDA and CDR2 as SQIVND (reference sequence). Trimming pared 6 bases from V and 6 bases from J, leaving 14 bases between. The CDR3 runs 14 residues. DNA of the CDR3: TGTGCCAGTAGCAAACCAGGGGCAGCCGGGGAGCTGTTTTTT. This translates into CASSKPGAAGELFF.

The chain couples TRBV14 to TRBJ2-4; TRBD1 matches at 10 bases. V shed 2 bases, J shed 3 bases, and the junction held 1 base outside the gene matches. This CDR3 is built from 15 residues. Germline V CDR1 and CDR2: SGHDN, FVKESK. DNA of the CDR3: TGTGCCAGCAGCCAACGGACAGGGGGCAAAAACATTCAGTACTTC. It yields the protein CASSQRTGGKNIQYF. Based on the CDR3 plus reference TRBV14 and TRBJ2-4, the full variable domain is EAGVTQFPSHSVIEKGQTVTLRCDPISGHDNLYWYRRVMGKEIKFLLHFVKESKQDESGMPNNRFLAERTGGTYSTLKVQPAELEDSGVYFCASSQRTGGKNIQYFGAGTRLSVL.

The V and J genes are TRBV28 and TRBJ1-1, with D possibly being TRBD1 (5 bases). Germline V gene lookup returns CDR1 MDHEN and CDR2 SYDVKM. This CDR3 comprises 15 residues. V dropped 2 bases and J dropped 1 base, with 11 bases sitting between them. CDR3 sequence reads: CASSLPGRQNTEAFF. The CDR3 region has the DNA TGTGCCAGCAGTTTACCAGGGCGCCAGAACACTGAAGCTTTCTTT.

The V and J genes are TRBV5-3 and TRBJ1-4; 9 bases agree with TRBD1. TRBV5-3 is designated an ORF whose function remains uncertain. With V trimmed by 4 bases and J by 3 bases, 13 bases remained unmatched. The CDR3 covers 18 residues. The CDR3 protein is CARSPGGQGERSNEKLFF. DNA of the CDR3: TGTGCCAGAAGCCCAGGGGGACAGGGAGAGAGGTCTAATGAAAAACTGTTTTTT.

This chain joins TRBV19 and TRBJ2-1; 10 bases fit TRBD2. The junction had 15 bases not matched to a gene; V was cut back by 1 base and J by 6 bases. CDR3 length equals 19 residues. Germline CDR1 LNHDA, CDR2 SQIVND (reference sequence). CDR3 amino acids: CASSIVPGVASGSPNEQFF. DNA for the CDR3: TGTGCCAGTAGTATAGTACCGGGGGTGGCTAGCGGGAGTCCCAATGAGCAGTTCTTC.

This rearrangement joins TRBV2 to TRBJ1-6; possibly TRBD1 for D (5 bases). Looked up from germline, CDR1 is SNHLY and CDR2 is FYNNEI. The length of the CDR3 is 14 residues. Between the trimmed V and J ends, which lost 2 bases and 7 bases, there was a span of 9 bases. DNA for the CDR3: TGTGCCAGCAGTGAATCAGGGCGGAATTCACCCCTCCACTTT. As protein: CASSESGRNSPLHF.

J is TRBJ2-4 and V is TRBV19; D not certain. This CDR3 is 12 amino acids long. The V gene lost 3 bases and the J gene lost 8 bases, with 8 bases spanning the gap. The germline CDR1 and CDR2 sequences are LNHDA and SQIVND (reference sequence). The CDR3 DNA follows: TGTGCCAGTAGTATGGGGTTAGACATTCAGTACTTC. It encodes CASSMGLDIQYF.

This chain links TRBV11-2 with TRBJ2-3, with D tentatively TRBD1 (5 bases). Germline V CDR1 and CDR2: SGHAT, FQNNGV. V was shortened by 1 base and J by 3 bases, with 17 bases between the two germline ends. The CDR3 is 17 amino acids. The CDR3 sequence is CASSLGVTAGRTDTQYF. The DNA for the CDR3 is TGTGCCAGCAGCTTAGGGGTCACGGCAGGGCGTACAGATACGCAGTATTTT.